The next 22 T cell receptor beta chains were all read from a single sample in a study of blood T cell repertoires in COVID-19 (dated by TCRdb to 2020 to 2022). To prepare the library, the immunoSEQ multiplex PCR assay was applied. TCRdb limited this immuneACCESS table to in-frame rearrangements with V and J called. A share of clones is missing; checked studies link under half to unresolved V genes, and the rest is unexplained. The sample data list some 180,000 clones, and approximately 80% of these were observed just once. The ten largest clonotypes hold approximately 15% of the sample. Source material: PBMCs or T cells enriched from blood (not recorded which). Receptors were obtained from a man between 60 and 75 years old who had been exposed to COVID-19.

Comment on this clone: Germline is not matched at one junction end, which may reflect a read error. This chain joins TRBV7-9 and TRBJ1-4, with D maybe TRBD1 (5 bases). CDR3 length equals 14 residues. Germline V gives CDR1 SEHNR, CDR2 FQNEAQ (reference sequence). The CDR3 loop is CASSIATANEKLFF. For the CDR3, the DNA is TGTGCCAGCAGCATAGCGACAGCGAATGAAAAACTGTTTTTT.

Here the CDR3 reads CASSRGETSGSRETQYF. In DNA, the CDR3 is TGTGCCAGCAGTCGAGGGGAGACTAGCGGGAGTCGAGAGACCCAGTACTTC. The genes are TRBV6-6 and TRBJ2-5; 12 bases align to TRBD2. The CDR3 is 17 residues long. Per germline, CDR1 MNHNY and CDR2 SVGAGI (reference sequence). Trimming cost V 5 bases and J 4 bases; bases outside gene matches: 11.

There are a few counts of this clone. The V call is TRBV12-3 or TRBV12-4, the J call TRBJ2-1; D gene ambiguous. The CDR3 totals 13 residues. V lost 3 bases, J lost 8 bases, and 11 bases lay in between. CDR3 in amino acids: CASSFGLVDEQFF. The CDR3 nucleotides are TGTGCCAGCAGTTTCGGCCTAGTTGATGAGCAGTTCTTC.

The sample holds a few counts of this clone. CDR3 nucleotides: TGTGCCAGCAGCTCGATAGCGGGGATCTACAATGAGCAGTTCTTC. Translation gives CASSSIAGIYNEQFF. The chain links TRBV7-2 to TRBJ2-1; 8 nucleotides match TRBD2. Germline V gene sequence: CDR1 SGHTA, CDR2 FQGNSA. The CDR3 consists of 15 residues. Germline trimming cut 4 bases from V and 3 bases from J; bases unmatched to any gene: 5.

This chain connects TRBV6-1 to TRBJ2-7; 9 nucleotides line up with TRBD1. CDR3 length: 15 amino acids. V shed 2 bases and J 5 bases; nucleotides not matched to a gene: 7. CDR1 and CDR2 from the germline V gene are MNHNS and SASEGT. CDR3 coding DNA: TGTGCCAGCAGTGAATCAGGACAGGGGTGGGACGAGCAGTACTTC. This translates into CASSESGQGWDEQYF.

This sequence joins TRBV11-2 and TRBJ2-7; 7 bases fit TRBD2. CDR3 length: 16 residues. The V gene end was trimmed by 1 base and the J gene end by 3 bases; junction bases not matched to a gene: 9. CDR1 and CDR2 from the germline V gene are SGHAT and FQNNGV. DNA of the CDR3: TGTGCCAGCAGCTTAGGCCGAGGGCTAGCGGACTACGAGCAGTACTTC. This gives the protein CASSLGRGLADYEQYF.

This chain uses TRBV25-1 with TRBJ2-7; D remains ambiguous. Trimming left V 4 bases short and J 3 bases short, with 10 bases between. Germline V lookup: CDR1 MGHDK, CDR2 SYGVNS. The CDR3 length is 13 residues. CDR3 amino acids: CASSGLSRYEQYF. In nucleotides, the CDR3 is TGTGCCAGCAGTGGACTTTCCCGCTACGAGCAGTACTTC.

V gene TRBV27 combines with J gene TRBJ1-1; the D gene is possibly TRBD1 (5 bases). The CDR3 has 13 amino acids. Trimming removed 6 bases from V and 5 bases from J, with 13 bases in between. From germline, CDR1 is MNHEY and CDR2 SMNVEV (reference sequence). The CDR3 nucleotides read TGTGCCAGCAGGGGAGGGGTCGGAACTGAAGCTTTCTTT. Protein sequence: CASRGGVGTEAFF.

The V gene is TRBV5-6, the J gene TRBJ2-5, with TRBD2 matching 10 bases. V was clipped by 0 bases and J by 4 bases; unmatched bases: 3. The CDR3 contains 15 residues. Germline CDR1 is SGHDT and CDR2 is YYEEEE. The CDR3 spells CASSLEVAGGETQYF. CDR3 sequence (DNA): TGTGCCAGCAGCTTGGAAGTAGCGGGAGGAGAGACCCAGTACTTC.

This clone was observed a few times. The CDR3 spells CASSYQTLVNEQFF. CDR3 in DNA: TGTGCCAGCAGTTACCAGACACTAGTAAATGAGCAGTTCTTC. This sequence joins TRBV6-5 and TRBJ2-1; possibly TRBD2 for D (5 bases). The CDR3 spans 14 residues. Germline-derived CDR1 and CDR2 are MNHEY and SVGAGI. The V gene lost 2 bases and the J gene lost 7 bases, with 12 bases spanning the gap.

The chain joins TRBV11-3 to TRBJ1-1; D gene uncertain. Germline V lookup: CDR1 SGHNT, CDR2 YENEEA. The CDR3 is 14 residues long. Trimming stripped 1 base from V and 3 bases from J, with 9 bases between. CDR3 DNA sequence: TGTGCCAGCAGCTTAGGAGGAGAGGACACTGAAGCTTTCTTT. Protein product: CASSLGGEDTEAFF.

This clone appeared a few times. This chain uses TRBV29-1 with TRBJ1-1; 7 nucleotides match TRBD1. With 6 bases clipped from V and 0 bases from J, the junction kept 4 bases outside the gene matches. The CDR3 runs 13 residues. Germline V gene data show CDR1 as SQVTM and CDR2 as ANQGSEA. CDR3 loop: CSVTGQLNTEAFF. The CDR3 region has the DNA TGCAGCGTGACGGGACAGCTGAACACTGAAGCTTTCTTT.

This rearrangement joins TRBV5-5 to TRBJ1-2; 10 bases align to TRBD1. After removal of 0 bases from V and 1 base from J, the junction contained 3 bases not matched to a gene. CDR1 is SGHKS, CDR2 YYEKEE, per germline (reference sequence). The CDR3 totals 16 residues. For the CDR3, the DNA is TGTGCCAGCAGCTTGGAGGGACAGGGGCTTAACTATGGCTACACCTTC. Translation: CASSLEGQGLNYGYTF.

V is TRBV30 and J is TRBJ2-6, with D perhaps matching TRBD1 (5 bases). V was clipped by 0 bases and J by 1 base, with 10 bases between them. Germline CDR1 is GTSNPN and CDR2 is SVGIG (reference sequence). The CDR3 runs 16 residues. The CDR3 protein is CAWSVRQGSGANVLTF. DNA of the CDR3: TGTGCCTGGAGTGTACGGCAGGGTTCTGGGGCCAACGTCCTGACTTTC. Supplemented by reference TRBV30 and TRBJ2-6, the full variable domain reads SQTIHQWPATLVQPVGSPLSLECTVEGTSNPNLYWYRQAAGRGLQLLFYSVGIGQISSEVPQNLSASRPQDRQFILSSKKLLLSDSGFYLCAWSVRQGSGANVLTFGAGSRLTVL.

This CDR3 is CATSDPGLLPSYNEQFF. CDR3 nucleotide sequence: TGTGCCACCAGCGATCCGGGACTTCTGCCCTCCTACAATGAGCAGTTCTTC. The rearrangement links TRBV24-1 to TRBJ2-1; tentative D call: TRBD2 (6 bases). Trimming left V 7 bases short and J 0 bases short, with 18 bases between. This CDR3 region has 17 residues. The germline V gene encodes CDR1 KGHDR and CDR2 SFDVKD.

This chain links TRBV10-3 with TRBJ2-1; D is perhaps TRBD2 (6 bases). Germline lookup yields CDR1 ENHRY and CDR2 SYGVKD. The V gene lost 3 bases and the J gene lost 5 bases, with 14 bases spanning the gap. The CDR3 is 15 amino acids. Here the CDR3 reads CAISDNLARDNEQFF. CDR3 bases: TGTGCCATCAGTGATAACCTAGCGAGGGACAATGAGCAGTTCTTC.

The chain recombines TRBV28 with TRBJ1-2; a possible D gene is TRBD1 (5 bases). Looked up from germline, CDR1 is MDHEN and CDR2 is SYDVKM. Trimming stripped 6 bases from V and 4 bases from J, with 15 bases between. The CDR3 runs to 14 residues. CDR3: CASSPTGDFYGYTF. CDR3 coding DNA: TGTGCCAGCAGCCCAACGGGGGACTTCTATGGCTACACCTTC.

The chain carries TRBV7-9 and TRBJ2-1; 13 nucleotides line up with TRBD2. CDR1 SEHNR and CDR2 FQNEAQ come from the germline V gene (reference sequence). V lost 3 bases and J lost 5; bases outside the gene matches: 7. The CDR3 totals 17 residues. The DNA for the CDR3 is TGTGCCAGCAGCTTGCGGACTAGCGGGAGTGTCCACAATGAGCAGTTCTTC. It yields the protein CASSLRTSGSVHNEQFF.

This clone was detected ten times or more. V usage is TRBV6-4 and J usage is TRBJ2-2, with D possibly being TRBD1 (8 bases). Germline V lookup: CDR1 MRHNA, CDR2 SNTAGT. Trimming pared 7 bases from V and 4 bases from J, leaving 16 bases between. The CDR3 covers 15 residues. The CDR3 is CASTPTGEGTGELFF. Here the CDR3 DNA reads TGTGCCAGCACTCCGACAGGGGAGGGCACCGGGGAGCTGTTTTTT.

The V gene is TRBV11-3, the J gene TRBJ2-4; 9 bases align to TRBD1. Looked up from germline, CDR1 is SGHNT and CDR2 is YENEEA. The CDR3 has 19 residues. The ends lost 4 bases at V and 1 base at J; junction bases unmatched: 14. CDR3 amino acids: CASSSRQGVTDFAKNIQYF. CDR3 nucleotides: TGTGCCAGCAGCTCCCGACAGGGGGTTACCGATTTTGCCAAAAACATTCAGTACTTC.

This clone was seen a single time. The CDR3 coding sequence is TGTGCCAGCAGCCTCCGAACGAGGGCGTGGGGAACTGAAGCTTTCTTT. Translating it yields CASSLRTRAWGTEAFF. V and J are TRBV14 and TRBJ1-1; D is undetermined. This CDR3 contains 16 residues. The V gene lost 4 bases and the J gene lost 5 bases, with 20 bases spanning the gap. Germline V gene lookup returns CDR1 SGHDN and CDR2 FVKESK.

The chain couples TRBV11-2 to TRBJ1-4, with 9 bases identical to TRBD1. Looked up from germline, CDR1 is SGHAT and CDR2 is FQNNGV. This CDR3 has 15 residues. V lost 1 base, J lost 8 bases, and 5 bases stayed unmatched. The CDR3 spells CASSLVTGGEEKLFF. Here the CDR3 DNA reads TGTGCCAGCAGCTTAGTGACAGGGGGGGAGGAAAAACTGTTTTTT.